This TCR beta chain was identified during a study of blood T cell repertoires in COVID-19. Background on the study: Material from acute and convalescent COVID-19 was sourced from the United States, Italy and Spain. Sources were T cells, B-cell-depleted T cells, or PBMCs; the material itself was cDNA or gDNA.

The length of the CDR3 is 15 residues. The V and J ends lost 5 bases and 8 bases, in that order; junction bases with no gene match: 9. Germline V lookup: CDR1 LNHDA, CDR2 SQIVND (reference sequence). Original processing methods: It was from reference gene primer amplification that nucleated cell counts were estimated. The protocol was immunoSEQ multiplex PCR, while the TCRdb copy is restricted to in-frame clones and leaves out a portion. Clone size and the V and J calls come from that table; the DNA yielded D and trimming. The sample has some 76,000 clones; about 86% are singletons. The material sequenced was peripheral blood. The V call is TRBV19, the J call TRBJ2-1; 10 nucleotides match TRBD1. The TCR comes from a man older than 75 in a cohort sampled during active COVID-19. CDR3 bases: TGTGCCAGTAGTTTCCCAAGACAGGGGGCCTATGAGCAGTTCTTC. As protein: CASSFPRQGAYEQFF.